These 29 T cell receptor beta chains were sequenced from one sample in a study of cytomegalovirus exposure and HLA in healthy donors. Primers included in the PCR were 60 Vbeta and 13 Jbeta primers. Some clones are missing from TCRdb's copy, which holds only in-frame ones; the method was immunoSEQ multiplex PCR. The table shows 210,000 or so clones, with about 89% occurring only once. Source material: PBMCs. These TCRs come from a young woman in good health and CMV-seronegative.

The gene calls are TRBV19 and TRBJ1-1; unclear D gene. There are 18 residues in the CDR3. Between the trimmed V and J ends, which lost 6 bases and 0 bases, there was a span of 23 bases. Per germline, CDR1 LNHDA and CDR2 SQIVND (reference sequence). The CDR3: CASRAPHIELLMNTEAFF. Written as DNA, the CDR3 is TGTGCCAGTAGAGCGCCTCACATTGAACTACTCATGAACACTGAAGCTTTCTTT.

V gene TRBV30 combines with J gene TRBJ2-1; maybe TRBD2 (6 bases). CDR1 GTSNPN and CDR2 SVGIG come from the germline V gene (reference sequence). V lost 1 base and J 7 bases, leaving 14 bases between the germline ends. The CDR3 contains 14 residues. The CDR3 region is CAWSALAGSNEQFF. The CDR3 DNA sequence: TGTGCCTGGAGTGCCCTTGCGGGGTCGAATGAGCAGTTCTTC.

V is TRBV7-2 and J is TRBJ2-7; TRBD1 might be the D (6 bases). Germline CDR1 is SGHTA and CDR2 is FQGNSA. CDR3 length: 16 residues. Trimming cost V 4 bases and J 5 bases, with 21 bases left between them. CDR3 coding DNA: TGTGCCAGCAGCTCGAGCCTGGACAGATCTCTACACGAGCAGTACTTC. Its protein is CASSSSLDRSLHEQYF.

This rearrangement joins TRBV13 to TRBJ2-2; 7 nucleotides align to TRBD1. Germline CDR1 reads PRHDT; CDR2 reads FYEKMQ (reference sequence). V shed 4 bases, J shed 2 bases, and the junction held 7 bases outside the gene matches. This CDR3 contains 16 residues. Here the CDR3 reads CASSSAGTANTGELFF. In DNA, the CDR3 is TGTGCCAGCAGCTCCGCCGGGACAGCAAACACCGGGGAGCTGTTTTTT.

J is TRBJ2-1 and V is TRBV4-3, with D possibly TRBD2 on 5 matching bases. V was trimmed by 3 bases and J by 4 bases, leaving 10 bases between them. The CDR3 consists of 14 residues. Germline V gives CDR1 LGHNA, CDR2 YSLEER. The CDR3 DNA reads as TGCGCCAGCAGCCATACAGCGGAGTACAATGAGCAGTTCTTC. The encoded protein is CASSHTAEYNEQFF.

The chain links TRBV11-1 to TRBJ2-3, with D perhaps matching TRBD2 (6 bases). V lost 2 bases, J lost 11 bases, and 20 bases lay in between. Germline loops: CDR1 SGHAT, CDR2 FQDESV (reference sequence). The CDR3 is made up of 15 amino acids. CDR3 bases: TGTGCCAGCAGCTTACCACCTGTAGCGGACCTTGAGCAGTATTTT. As protein: CASSLPPVADLEQYF.

This sequence joins TRBV6-6 and TRBJ1-1; D unresolved. The germline V gene has CDR1 MNHNY and CDR2 SVGAGI (reference sequence). Trimming shortened V by 0 bases and J by 1 base, and 9 bases separated the two germline ends. This CDR3 is 15 amino acids long. This chain's CDR3 is CASSYSTAANTEAFF. The CDR3 nucleotides are TGTGCCAGCAGTTACTCGACTGCGGCGAACACTGAAGCTTTCTTT.

This chain connects TRBV2 to TRBJ1-1; D might be TRBD1 (6 bases). Trimming left V 5 bases short and J 1 base short, with 14 bases between. The CDR3 runs to 15 residues. CDR1 is SNHLY and CDR2 is FYNNEI in the germline V gene. In DNA, the CDR3 is TGTGCCAGCAGTCCAACAGGGTCTCGGAACACTGAAGCTTTCTTT. Translating gives CASSPTGSRNTEAFF. The variable domain in full, with the rest retrieved from reference TRBV2 and TRBJ1-1, is EPEVTQTPSHQVTQMGQEVILRCVPISNHLYFYWYRQILGQKVEFLVSFYNNEISEKSEIFDDQFSVERPDGSNFTLKIRSTKLEDSAMYFCASSPTGSRNTEAFFGQGTRLTVV.

This chain joins TRBV4-1 and TRBJ2-3; TRBD2 matches at 9 bases. This CDR3 has 14 amino acids. Germline assignment: CDR1 MGHRA and CDR2 YSYEKL. V lost 4 bases, J lost 5 bases, and 4 bases stayed unmatched. CDR3 sequence (DNA): TGCGCCAGCAGCCCCGGACTAGCGCTAGATACGCAGTATTTT. The encoded protein is CASSPGLALDTQYF.

This clone was recorded only once. This chain connects TRBV2 to TRBJ2-5; D ambiguous. V was pared by 3 bases and J by 11 bases, with 10 bases between. The germline V gene encodes CDR1 SNHLY and CDR2 FYNNEI. The CDR3 is 11 amino acids. The CDR3 coding sequence is TGTGCCAGCAGTGACGCCGGTGAGCAGTACTTC. Translation: CASSDAGEQYF.

J is TRBJ2-5 and V is TRBV7-3, with TRBD2 matching over 8 bases. CDR1 is SGHTA, CDR2 FQGTGA, per germline. This CDR3 has 15 amino acids. V was clipped by 5 bases and J by 9 bases; unmatched bases: 14. CDR3 protein: CASSPSGGGGGAQYF. CDR3 DNA sequence: TGTGCCAGCAGCCCCTCGGGGGGGGGAGGAGGAGCCCAGTACTTC.

The genes are TRBV1 and TRBJ2-7; no check of the table's D call, TRBD2, against the DNA was made. TRBV1 is described as a pseudogene. The CDR3 has 15 amino acids. CDR3 residues: CTSSQDPSNGCEQYF. For the CDR3, the DNA is TGCACCAGCAGCCAAGATCCTAGTAACGGTTGCGAGCAGTACTTC.

The rearrangement uses TRBV5-6 and TRBJ2-4; 8 nucleotides match TRBD2. V was pared by 0 bases and J by 9 bases, with 2 bases of the junction left unmatched. Looked up from germline, CDR1 is SGHDT and CDR2 is YYEEEE. The CDR3 has 13 amino acids. The DNA of the CDR3 is TGTGCCAGCAGCTTGGTCGCGGGGGGCATTCAGTACTTC. This encodes CASSLVAGGIQYF. Supplemented by reference TRBV5-6 and TRBJ2-4, the full variable domain reads DAGVTQSPTHLIKTRGQQVTLRCSPKSGHDTVSWYQQALGQGPQFIFQYYEEEERQRGNFPDRFSGHQFPNYSSELNVNALLLGDSALYLCASSLVAGGIQYFGAGTRLSVL.

The sample holds one count of this clone. The chain has TRBV30 and TRBJ2-1; TRBD2 might be the D (5 bases). Germline V gives CDR1 GTSNPN, CDR2 SVGIG (reference sequence). This CDR3 comprises 15 residues. V lost 0 bases, J lost 0 bases, and 9 bases lay in between. The CDR3 DNA reads as TGTGCCTGGAGTGTACCAGCGGCCTCCTACAATGAGCAGTTCTTC. Translation gives CAWSVPAASYNEQFF. The full variable domain, rest sourced from reference TRBV30 and TRBJ2-1, is SQTIHQWPATLVQPVGSPLSLECTVEGTSNPNLYWYRQAAGRGLQLLFYSVGIGQISSEVPQNLSASRPQDRQFILSSKKLLLSDSGFYLCAWSVPAASYNEQFFGPGTRLTVL.

The chain is built from TRBV4-1 and TRBJ1-3; D is unclear. This CDR3 comprises 13 residues. Germline-derived CDR1 and CDR2 are MGHRA and YSYEKL. V lost 6 bases and J 2 bases, leaving 8 bases between the germline ends. CDR3 sequence (DNA): TGCGCCAGCAGTTCGGGTGCTGGAAACACCATATATTTT. Translated, it gives CASSSGAGNTIYF.

The chain is built from TRBV19 and TRBJ2-7; D might be TRBD2 (5 bases). The CDR3 covers 14 residues. The V gene lost 2 bases and the J gene lost 5 bases, with 13 bases spanning the gap. Germline CDR1 reads LNHDA; CDR2 reads SQIVND (reference sequence). The CDR3 DNA sequence: TGTGCCAGTAGTATAACCGGGGTCGTCAACGAGCAGTACTTC. Residues: CASSITGVVNEQYF.

The chain joins TRBV6-5 to TRBJ1-1; D not resolved. Germline V lookup: CDR1 MNHEY, CDR2 SVGAGI. The V and J ends lost 4 bases and 6 bases respectively, with 6 bases between them. This CDR3 is 11 amino acids long. As DNA, the CDR3 is TGTGCCAGCAGTTCCTATTCTGAAGCTTTCTTT. This codes for CASSSYSEAFF.

The J gene is TRBJ2-1, the V gene TRBV6-1, with TRBD2 matching 12 bases. CDR3 length: 15 amino acids. The V gene's germline CDR1 is MNHNS and CDR2 SASEGT. Germline trimming cut 6 bases from V and 4 bases from J; bases unmatched to any gene: 4. The CDR3 sequence: CASSPLAGGYNEQFF. In nucleotides, the CDR3 is TGTGCCAGCAGCCCCCTAGCGGGGGGGTACAATGAGCAGTTCTTC.

The chain uses TRBV28 and TRBJ1-1, with D unclear. Germline-derived CDR1 and CDR2 are MDHEN and SYDVKM. The CDR3 sequence is 13 residues long. V lost 3 bases and J lost 4, with 9 bases in between. The CDR3 reads CASSFGPGTEAFF. CDR3 coding DNA: TGTGCCAGCAGTTTTGGCCCGGGCACTGAAGCTTTCTTT.

The chain combines TRBV4-2 with TRBJ2-3; TRBD2 matches 8 bases. V shed 4 bases, J shed 4 bases, and the junction held 4 bases outside the gene matches. The CDR3 totals 14 residues. Germline assignment: CDR1 LGHNA and CDR2 YNFKEQ. The CDR3 loop is CASSRGLAPDTQYF. The CDR3 DNA follows: TGTGCCAGCAGCCGAGGACTAGCCCCAGATACGCAGTATTTT.

This chain connects TRBV30 to TRBJ1-5; TRBD1 might be the D (5 bases). The CDR3 covers 13 residues. Germline CDR1 and CDR2: GTSNPN and SVGIG (reference sequence). The V end lost 0 bases, the J end lost 2 bases, and 5 bases lay between the germline ends. CDR3 loop: CAWSVQGNQPQHF. The CDR3 DNA is TGTGCCTGGAGTGTACAGGGCAATCAGCCCCAGCATTTT.

This clone was seen only a few times. The chain recombines TRBV5-4 with TRBJ1-4; perhaps TRBD1 as D (5 bases). Germline loops: CDR1 SGHNT, CDR2 YYREEE (reference sequence). V shed 2 bases and J shed 4 bases, with 9 bases lying between them. The length of the CDR3 is 14 residues. DNA for the CDR3: TGTGCCAGCAGCTTTACAGGATATAATGAAAAACTGTTTTTT. The encoded protein is CASSFTGYNEKLFF. The whole variable domain, filled in from reference TRBV5-4 and TRBJ1-4, reads ETGVTQSPTHLIKTRGQQVTLRCSSQSGHNTVSWYQQALGQGPQFIFQYYREEENGRGNFPPRFSGLQFPNYSSELNVNALELDDSALYLCASSFTGYNEKLFFGSGTQLSVL.

In nucleotides, the CDR3 is TGTGCCAGCAGCCCCGGGACTAGCGGATCAAGGACAGATACGCAGTATTTT. Residues: CASSPGTSGSRTDTQYF. The chain is built from TRBV11-2 and TRBJ2-3; 11 nucleotides align to TRBD2. The CDR3 is made up of 17 amino acids. V was pared by 5 bases and J by 3 bases, with 10 bases of the junction left unmatched. In germline, CDR1 is SGHAT, CDR2 FQNNGV.

The V call is TRBV11-2, the J call TRBJ2-5; 11 bases are a match to TRBD2. This CDR3 is 16 amino acids long. The germline CDR1 and CDR2 sequences are SGHAT and FQNNGV. V was pared by 5 bases and J by 2 bases, with 7 bases of the junction left unmatched. DNA of the CDR3: TGTGCCAGCAGCCCATGGACTAGCGGGCGGCAAGAGACCCAGTACTTC. It codes for CASSPWTSGRQETQYF.

The V call is TRBV9, the J call TRBJ1-3; 7 bases match TRBD1. Germline V gene sequence: CDR1 SGDLS, CDR2 YYNGEE. The V and J ends lost 5 bases and 2 bases, in that order; junction bases with no gene match: 4. CDR3 length: 14 residues. The CDR3 reads CASRSTGAGNTIYF. CDR3 DNA: TGTGCCAGCAGGTCTACAGGGGCTGGAAACACCATATATTTT.

CDR3 residues: CASSMNVAEKQFF. CDR3 bases: TGTGCCAGTAGTATGAACGTAGCCGAAAAGCAGTTCTTC. The chain uses TRBV19 and TRBJ2-1; D is unclear. The CDR3 has 13 amino acids. Germline V CDR1 and CDR2: LNHDA, SQIVND (reference sequence). Trimming took 3 bases from V and 11 from J, leaving 14 bases between them.

The CDR3 bases are TGCGCCAGCAGCCGCGAACTTGGAAACACCATATATTTT. As protein: CASSRELGNTIYF. The V call is TRBV4-3, the J call TRBJ1-3; D ambiguous. V lost 4 bases and J 3 bases, leaving 7 bases between the germline ends. The CDR3 has 13 amino acids. Germline CDR1 and CDR2: LGHNA and YSLEER.

This chain connects TRBV9 to TRBJ1-1; D perhaps matches TRBD1 (6 bases). The length of the CDR3 is 16 residues. Germline CDR1 reads SGDLS; CDR2 reads YYNGEE. V lost 4 bases and J 3 bases, leaving 19 bases between the germline ends. CDR3: CASSPRDRLGYTEAFF. CDR3 bases: TGTGCCAGCAGCCCACGAGACAGGTTAGGGTACACTGAAGCTTTCTTT.

This clone was found once. This chain links TRBV11-3 with TRBJ1-4; no reliable D call. Between the trimmed V and J ends, which lost 0 bases and 8 bases, there was a span of 19 bases. CDR3 length equals 17 residues. Per germline, CDR1 SGHNT and CDR2 YENEEA. The CDR3 nucleotides read TGTGCCAGCAGCTTAGATCCGGATAGGGAGTCCCGAGAAAAACTGTTTTTT. It translates to CASSLDPDRESREKLFF.